A selection of T cell receptor beta chains follows, all from one sample in a study of cytomegalovirus exposure and HLA in healthy donors. Clones were sequenced by immunoSEQ multiplex PCR, and TCRdb holds only the in-frame ones, with some missing. The data hold hundreds of thousands of clones, with roughly 84% observed a single time. Sequences were obtained from PBMCs. Receptors were obtained from a woman aged 30 to 39 in good health and CMV-seropositive. Each CDR3 is given with its conserved first and last residue. D genes are given only for firm matches. Not all rows give a size; the values are once, few, many and, for expanded clones, a class.

.	.	TRBJ2-7	TRBV28	TGTGCCAGCAGTTCCCCGTCCTACGAGCAGTACTTC	CASSSPSYEQYF
.	TRBD1	TRBJ1-1	TRBV5-1	TGCGCCAGCAGCCGGGACAGGGAGAACACTGAAGCTTTCTTT	CASSRDRENTEAFF
.	.	TRBJ2-7	TRBV6-1	TGTGCCAGCAGTTCAGACAGAATCTCCTACGAGCAGTACTTC	CASSSDRISYEQYF
.	.	TRBJ1-5	TRBV4-1	TGCGCCAGCAGCCCAGATTTTAGGGGAGGCAATCAGCCCCAGCATTTT	CASSPDFRGGNQPQHF
many	.	TRBJ2-5	TRBV2	TGTGCCAGCAATGTTGGGGACGAGACCCAGTACTTC	CASNVGDETQYF
.	.	TRBJ1-1	TRBV7-9	TGTGCCAGCCGAGGTCAAGCGGACACTGAAGCTTTCTTT	CASRGQADTEAFF
once	TRBD2	TRBJ2-3	TRBV7-2	TGTGCCAGCAGCTTAGGATTAGCGGGAGAGCATACGCAGTATTTT	CASSLGLAGEHTQYF
.	.	TRBJ2-1	TRBV19	TGTGCCAGTAGTAATAGCTTCCCGAACTACAATGAGCAGTTCTTC	CASSNSFPNYNEQFF
.	TRBD1	TRBJ2-7	TRBV5-1	TGCGCCAGTAACCGTCCGGGACAGGGAACCTACGAGCAGTACTTC	CASNRPGQGTYEQYF
.	.	TRBJ2-1	TRBV27	TGTGCCAGCAGCCAGTACAATGAGCAGTTCTTC	CASSQYNEQFF
.	.	TRBJ1-2	TRBV7-6	TGTGCCAGCAGCGTCACAGGGACTAACGGCTACACCTTC	CASSVTGTNGYTF
.	.	TRBJ1-1	TRBV27	TGTGCCAGCAGTTTATTCGCGAACACTGAAGCTTTCTTT	CASSLFANTEAFF
.	.	TRBJ1-2	TRBV27	TGTGCCAGCAGTTGGGATTCAGGGGCGTTTTATGGCTACACCTTC	CASSWDSGAFYGYTF
.	TRBD1	TRBJ2-6	TRBV27	TGTGCCAGCAGTCACAGGGGGCGAGGGGCCAACGTCCTGACTTTC	CASSHRGRGANVLTF
.	.	TRBJ2-1	TRBV15	TGTGCCACCAGCAGAAGGACGGTCTACAATGAGCAGTTCTTC	CATSRRTVYNEQFF
.	.	TRBJ2-3	TRBV4-2	TGTGCCAGCAGCCAAGATCGCGGCACAGATACGCAGTATTTT	CASSQDRGTDTQYF
once	.	TRBJ2-7	TRBV4-1	TGCGCCAGCAGCCCTGGAGACAGCTCCTACGAGCAGTACTTC	CASSPGDSSYEQYF
.	TRBD2	TRBJ2-5	TRBV2	TGTGCCAGCAGTCGACTAGCCTCAGAGACCCAGTACTTC	CASSRLASETQYF
.	TRBD1	TRBJ1-1	TRBV30	TGTGCCTGGAGCCCCGGGACAGTGAACACTGAAGCTTTCTTT	CAWSPGTVNTEAFF
.	.	TRBJ2-4	TRBV27	TGTGCCAGCAGTTTAAGGGGGAGGAGGAAAGACATTCAGTACTTC	CASSLRGRRKDIQYF
once	.	TRBJ2-7	TRBV5-8	TGTGCCAGCAGCAGCAGGGGCGCCTACGAGCAGTACTTC	CASSSRGAYEQYF
.	.	TRBJ1-1	TRBV19	TGTGCCAGTAGGGTTATGGGACTGCATAAAGCTTTCTTT	CASRVMGLHKAFF
.	.	TRBJ2-7	TRBV5-4	TGTGCCAGCAGCTTGGCTGCTACGGACGAGCAGTACTTC	CASSLAATDEQYF
.	.	TRBJ2-5	TRBV10-1	TGCGCCAGCAGTGGACAGCTACAAGAGACCCAGTACTTC	CASSGQLQETQYF
.	.	TRBJ2-7	TRBV11-2	TGTGCCAGCAGCTTAGCCACAGGGGCGGGAGGCTCCTACGAGCAGTACTTC	CASSLATGAGGSYEQYF
.	.	TRBJ1-1	TRBV6-1	TGTGCCAGCAGCCCCGACGGCACTGAAGCTTTCTTT	CASSPDGTEAFF
.	.	TRBJ2-7	TRBV27	TGTGCCAGCAGTTTAAAGGGAGGAGAGTACGAGCAGTACTTC	CASSLKGGEYEQYF
once	TRBD1	TRBJ2-7	TRBV19	TGTGCCAGTAGCTTCGAGGGACAGGGGGCCCACGAGCAGTACTTC	CASSFEGQGAHEQYF
once	.	TRBJ2-7	TRBV27	TGTGCCAGCAGCTGGGACGCCTCCTACGAGCAGTACTTC	CASSWDASYEQYF
.	.	TRBJ1-5	TRBV27	TGTGCCAGCAGAACTACAGGCCGCAATCAGCCCCAGCATTTT	CASRTTGRNQPQHF
.	.	TRBJ2-5	TRBV7-2	TGTGCCAGCAGCTTAGATCCCTTGCAGACCCAGTACTTC	CASSLDPLQTQYF
.	.	TRBJ2-5	TRBV25-1	TGTGCCAGCAGTGAGTCCCACCTTAGGAGCGAGACCCAGTACTTC	CASSESHLRSETQYF
.	.	TRBJ1-1	TRBV5-6	TGTGCCAGCAGTGCTCCGGGCCGAACCTATGAAGCTTTCTTT	CASSAPGRTYEAFF
once	.	TRBJ1-1	TRBV10-1	TGCGCCAGCAGTGAACCCTATCACGAAGCTTTCTTT	CASSEPYHEAFF
.	TRBD1	TRBJ2-7	TRBV5-3	TGTGCCAGAAGTTTTACAGGGGGCGACGAGCAGTACTTC	CARSFTGGDEQYF
.	.	TRBJ2-2	TRBV9	TGTGCCAGCACCTCGAACACCGGGGAGCTGTTTTTT	CASTSNTGELFF
.	.	TRBJ2-7	TRBV9	TGTGCCAGCAGCGTATCCCCGGGTCCAACTTACGAGCAGTACTTC	CASSVSPGPTYEQYF
.	TRBD1	TRBJ1-5	TRBV14	TGTGCCAGCAGCCAGGGCTCTGGGACAGGGAGCAATCAGCCCCAGCATTTT	CASSQGSGTGSNQPQHF
.	.	TRBJ1-2	TRBV19	TGTGCCAGTAGTAACCCCACGTATGGCTACACCTTC	CASSNPTYGYTF
.	.	TRBJ2-7	TRBV6-5	TGTGCCAGCAGTTACAGGGTGGGGGAGCAGTACTTC	CASSYRVGEQYF
once	TRBD1	TRBJ2-7	TRBV7-6	TGTGCCAGCAGCTATACGGACAGGGGTGCCACCTACGAGCAGTACTTC	CASSYTDRGATYEQYF
.	TRBD2	TRBJ2-1	TRBV9	TGTGCCAGCAGCGCGACTAGCGCATACAATGAGCAGTTCTTC	CASSATSAYNEQFF
.	TRBD2	TRBJ2-1	TRBV5-1	TGCGCCAGCAGCTTGACGGGAGGGACCTACAATGAGCAGTTCTTC	CASSLTGGTYNEQFF
once	TRBD2	TRBJ2-1	TRBV5-1	TGCGCCAGCAGCTTGGCAACTAGCGGGAGAGCTAGGAATGAGCAGTTCTTC	CASSLATSGRARNEQFF
once	.	TRBJ2-2	TRBV4-2	TGTGCCAGCAGCCAAGATCGATCGGGCGGCACCGGGGAGCTGTTTTTT	CASSQDRSGGTGELFF
.	TRBD2	TRBJ2-3	TRBV28	TGTGCCAGCAGTTTTAAGCGGGAGTTAACAGATACGCAGTATTTT	CASSFKRELTDTQYF
.	TRBD2	TRBJ2-1	TRBV29-1	TGCAGCGTTGAATCGAGGACTAGCGGGTGGTACAATGAGCAGTTCTTC	CSVESRTSGWYNEQFF
.	.	TRBJ2-1	TRBV9	TGTGCCAGCAGCGTAGGGACAGTAAACAATGAGCAGTTCTTC	CASSVGTVNNEQFF